These T cell receptor beta chains were read from a single sample in a study of blood T cells in healthy people across ages. TCRdb reprocessed the 5' RACE reads with MiXCR, giving one entry per CDR3 protein. This sample has roughly 800,000 distinct CDR3 sequences, with roughly 50% found just once. The source material was blood. These receptor sequences come from a man aged 30-40 years in good health. Each CDR3 is given with its conserved first and last residue. The D gene is left open where the match is weak. Not all rows give a size; the values are once, few, many and, for expanded clones, a class.

v_call	d_call	clone_size	cdr3_length	j_call	cdr3_nt	cdr3_aa
TRBV20-1	-	-	12	TRBJ2-1	TGCAGTGCTAGCGGGGGCCTTGATGAGCAGTTCTTC	CSASGGLDEQFF
TRBV20-1	TRBD2	-	13	TRBJ2-7	TGCAGTGCTTCCAGCGGGGCGGACTACGAGCAGTACTTC	CSASSGADYEQYF
TRBV19	-	-	14	TRBJ2-1	TGTGCCAGTAAAGAGGGGGGTTTTGTAGATGAGCAGTTCTTC	CASKEGGFVDEQFF
TRBV10-3	-	-	13	TRBJ1-5	TGTGCCTCTGCTTCCCCAGGGAATCAGCCCCAGCATTTT	CASASPGNQPQHF
TRBV10-3	TRBD2	-	14	TRBJ2-3	TGTGCCACCGGGACTAGCGGACGCACAGATACGCAGTATTTT	CATGTSGRTDTQYF
TRBV7-3	TRBD2	-	15	TRBJ2-7	TGTGCCAGCAGCTTATACGGGTTAGCGGGAGACGAGCAGTACTTC	CASSLYGLAGDEQYF
TRBV4-3	-	-	14	TRBJ2-3	TGCGCCAGCAGCCAAGGACAGAAGACAGATACGCAGTATTTT	CASSQGQKTDTQYF
TRBV25-1	TRBD1	few	14	TRBJ2-1	TGTGCCAGCAGGGTGACAGGGGGCAGGAATGAGCAGTTCTTC	CASRVTGGRNEQFF
TRBV3-1	-	-	12	TRBJ2-3	TGTGCCAGCAGCCAATACTTTGGTACGCAGTATTTT	CASSQYFGTQYF
TRBV5-6	TRBD1	-	16	TRBJ1-5	TGTGCCAGCAGCCGAGAGTCGGGACAGTATAATCAGCCCCAGCATTTT	CASSRESGQYNQPQHF
TRBV20-1	TRBD1	once	13	TRBJ1-1	TGCAGTGCTACGACAGGGTGGCCTTCTGAAGCTTTCTTT	CSATTGWPSEAFF
TRBV20-1	TRBD2	-	17	TRBJ2-1	TGCAGTGCTACCTCTTTTTCTAGCGGGACAGCGTACAATGAGCAGTTCTTC	CSATSFSSGTAYNEQFF
TRBV3-1	-	-	17	TRBJ2-7	TGTGCCAGCAGCAAAAAGACTGAGGGGTCCGGCTCCTACGAGCAGTACTTC	CASSKKTEGSGSYEQYF
TRBV13	-	few	14	TRBJ2-5	TGTGCCAGCAGCTTGACGGGCTTCCAAGAGACCCAGTACTTC	CASSLTGFQETQYF
TRBV29-1	-	few	11	TRBJ2-3	TGCAGCGGGGGACGCCCAGATACGCAGTATTTT	CSGGRPDTQYF
TRBV4-2	-	-	15	TRBJ2-3	TGTGCCAGCAGCCAAGAAGAAGAGCTCACAGATACGCAGTATTTT	CASSQEEELTDTQYF
TRBV28	-	-	15	TRBJ2-5	TGTGCCAGCAGTTTAGCGGGGAAGTACCAAGAGACCCAGTACTTC	CASSLAGKYQETQYF
TRBV20-1	-	-	13	TRBJ2-5	TGCAGTGCAGCTAGACCAACTCAAGAGACCCAGTACTTC	CSAARPTQETQYF
TRBV20-1	TRBD2	-	13	TRBJ2-7	TGCAGTGCCCAAGAGACTAGCAGTTACGAGCAGTACTTC	CSAQETSSYEQYF
TRBV28	-	-	14	TRBJ2-1	TGTGCCAGCATCCTACAGGAGGGATTCAATGAGCAGTTCTTC	CASILQEGFNEQFF
TRBV20-1	-	-	16	TRBJ2-1	TGCAGTGCTAGAGATCCCCTAGCGTATACCTACAATGAGCAGTTCTTC	CSARDPLAYTYNEQFF
TRBV6-1	-	-	15	TRBJ1-2	TGTGCCAGCAGTGAAGCCCCGGGACTTAACTATGGCTACACCTTC	CASSEAPGLNYGYTF
TRBV24-1	-	few	14	TRBJ2-5	TGTGCCACCAGTGATGACCCAGAGTCTGGGACCCAGTACTTC	CATSDDPESGTQYF
TRBV5-8	-	-	15	TRBJ1-2	TGTGCCGGCAGCTTCGGGAAGGTCCGTGGTTATGGCTACACCTTC	CAGSFGKVRGYGYTF
TRBV29-1	TRBD2	-	12	TRBJ2-3	TGCAGCGTTGCGACTAGCGCAGATACGCAGTATTTT	CSVATSADTQYF
TRBV10-3	-	-	16	TRBJ1-2	TGTGCCATCAGTGCGACCCAGACCGCGCCTAACTATGGCTACACCTTC	CAISATQTAPNYGYTF
TRBV28	TRBD2	-	15	TRBJ2-7	TGTGCCAGCAGTCCCGATCGGGAGGCCCGGTATAAGTGGTACTTC	CASSPDREARYKWYF
TRBV6-6	-	-	17	TRBJ1-2	TGTGCCAGCAGTCTGAAGGAAGCAGGAGTACGGCTCTATGGCTACACCTTC	CASSLKEAGVRLYGYTF
TRBV7-9	TRBD2	-	16	TRBJ2-3	TGTGCCAGCAGCCCACTAGCGGGGCGCTACACAGATATGCAGTATTTT	CASSPLAGRYTDMQYF
TRBV28	-	once	14	TRBJ1-5	TGTGCCAGCTCCCGGGGCGAGGTTAGACAGCCCCAGCATTTT	CASSRGEVRQPQHF
TRBV15	TRBD1	-	16	TRBJ2-3	TGTGCCACCAGCAGAGATAGGGGGACAGGAGGCGGTGCGCAGTATTTT	CATSRDRGTGGGAQYF
TRBV4-1	TRBD1	few	17	TRBJ2-3	TGCGCCAGCAGCCAGGACGGACAGGGCCTTTTCTGGGATACGCAGTATTTT	CASSQDGQGLFWDTQYF
TRBV3-1	TRBD1	many	13	TRBJ2-7	TGTGCCAGCAGGTCGGGGACAGGCTACGAGCAGTACTTC	CASRSGTGYEQYF
TRBV6-5	-	-	14	TRBJ2-3	TGTGCCAGCAGACCCTACACAGGGTCAGATACGCAGTATTTT	CASRPYTGSDTQYF
TRBV6-6	TRBD1	-	15	TRBJ1-5	TGTGCCAGCAGTTATGTGGCAGGGGGTGATCAGCCCCAGCATTTT	CASSYVAGGDQPQHF
TRBV5-6	TRBD2	-	14	TRBJ2-7	TGTGCCAGCAGCTCTTGGCGGGAGAGGAACGAGCAGTACTTC	CASSSWRERNEQYF
TRBV7-2	-	-	14	TRBJ2-7	TGTGCCAGCAGCTTAGATTTTGGGGGTAGCGAGCAGTACTTC	CASSLDFGGSEQYF
TRBV20-1	TRBD2	-	16	TRBJ2-7	TGCAGTGCGGGAGGGGTTGGCAAAGGGTTCTCCTACGAGCAGTACTTC	CSAGGVGKGFSYEQYF
TRBV6-5	-	few	14	TRBJ1-2	TGTGCCAGCGGCCCCCACGGGGGCTTGGGTGGCTACACCTTC	CASGPHGGLGGYTF
TRBV4-3	TRBD2	-	15	TRBJ2-1	TGCGCCAGCAGCCAACGTAGCGGGATCGGCAATGAGCAGTTCTTC	CASSQRSGIGNEQFF
TRBV27	-	few	16	TRBJ2-7	TGTGCCAGCAGTTTATCGATCAGCGAGAGCTCATACGAGCAGTACTTC	CASSLSISESSYEQYF
TRBV30	-	-	13	TRBJ2-1	TGTGCCTGGATGAGGGGAAAAGACAATGAGCAGTTCTTC	CAWMRGKDNEQFF
TRBV6-1	-	-	13	TRBJ1-6	TGTGCCAGCCTAAGAGACATCAATTCACCCCTCCACTTT	CASLRDINSPLHF
TRBV6-2/TRBV6-3	-	once	11	TRBJ2-7	TGTGCCAGCAGAGACCCCGACGAGCAGTACTTC	CASRDPDEQYF
TRBV20-1	-	-	14	TRBJ2-7	TGCAGTGCTAGGTCGCAGGGAAGTCCCTACGAGCAGTACTTC	CSARSQGSPYEQYF
TRBV9	-	few	13	TRBJ2-4	TGTGCCAGCGGACCGTGGGAAAAAAACATTCAGTACTTC	CASGPWEKNIQYF
TRBV6-1	TRBD1	-	21	TRBJ2-6	TGTGCCAGCAGTCCCCACCCCTTACAGGGGGGCATGCTCTCTGGGGCCAACGTCCTGACTTTC	CASSPHPLQGGMLSGANVLTF
TRBV6-2/TRBV6-3	TRBD2	-	15	TRBJ2-1	TGTGCCAGCAGACTAGGACTAGTCTCCTACAATGAGCAGTTCTTC	CASRLGLVSYNEQFF
TRBV6-1	TRBD2	few	15	TRBJ2-3	TGTGCCAGCAGGGGCGGGGGGGCCTCGGCAGATACGCAGTATTTT	CASRGGGASADTQYF
TRBV27	-	few	16	TRBJ1-6	TGTGCCAGCAGCTCTGAGGGGGATCGACGCAATTCACCCCTCCACTTT	CASSSEGDRRNSPLHF